The 3 T cell receptor beta chains below all came from one sample that was sequenced in a study of CD8+CD57+ T cells in acquired aplastic anemia (dated 2018 in TCRdb). Sequencing was performed on an Illumina HiSeq 2000. Genomic DNA was used as template for profiling of TCR beta VDJ combinations and CDR3 sequences. TCRdb reran the public reads through fastp at Q25 and MiXCR, keeping productive beta chains. Every entry covers one CDR3 protein and lists the most common genes and DNA from its rows. Recorded for this sample are hundreds of thousands of distinct CDR3 sequences; under 80% of them occurred a single time. Jointly, the top ten make up around 4% of the sample. Material: sorted CD4+, CD8+, or CD8+CD57+ T cells (not recorded which) from PBMCs. The receptors here all came from a human donor in good health, serving as a control.

The chain employs TRBV20-1 and TRBJ1-1; D call uncertain. The CDR3 has 11 residues. Trimming removed 7 bases at V and 11 bases at J, with 17 bases between. Germline V gene sequence: CDR1 DFQATT, CDR2 SNEGSKA (reference sequence). Here the CDR3 DNA reads TGCAGTGTTGTAAGGCGGGCCATTGCTTTCTTT. Translating it yields CSVVRRAIAFF.

The CDR3 is CASSFSEETHEAFF. CDR3 nucleotide sequence: TGCGCCAGCAGCTTCAGTGAAGAGACCCATGAAGCTTTCTTT. The chain carries TRBV5-1 and TRBJ1-1; D is uncertain. Deletions cut 2 bases from V and 7 bases from J, with 15 bases between. Per germline, CDR1 SGHRS and CDR2 YFSETQ. The CDR3 runs 14 residues. Based on the CDR3 plus reference TRBV5-1 and TRBJ1-1, the full variable domain is KAGVTQTPRYLIKTRGQQVTLSCSPISGHRSVSWYQQTPGQGLQFLFEYFSETQRNKGNFPGRFSGRQFSNSRSEMNVSTLELGDSALYLCASSFSEETHEAFFGQGTRLTVV.

The chain employs TRBV7-2 and TRBJ1-4; D call uncertain. The germline V gene has CDR1 SGHTA and CDR2 FQGNSA. This CDR3 has 15 residues. V was pared by 3 bases and J by 11 bases, with 19 bases between. For the CDR3, the DNA is TGTGCCAGCAGCTTCGACTCCTCCGGGAGTGTCAAACTGTTTTTT. Protein: CASSFDSSGSVKLFF.